This T cell receptor (beta chain) was sequenced during a study of CD8+CD57+ T cells in acquired aplastic anemia. The patients chosen for sequencing had shown expansion of CD8+CD57+ cells (detected by flow cytometry). Per germline, CDR1 SGHRS and CDR2 YFSETQ. The V segment lost 4 bases and the J segment 3 bases; nucleotides outside the gene matches: 7. The CDR3 runs 14 residues. TCR beta VDJ and CDR3 profiling used genomic DNA as template. From the reads, TCRdb called clonotypes with MiXCR, one entry per CDR3 protein. This sample has about 150,000 distinct CDR3 sequences, with about 54% found just once.

The TCR sequence derives from a human donor with aplastic anemia. The chain joins TRBV5-1 to TRBJ2-7; 7 bases match TRBD1. Sequences were obtained from sorted CD4+, CD8+, or CD8+CD57+ T cells (not recorded which) from PBMCs. CDR3 in amino acids: CASSTGQPNYEQYF. As DNA, the CDR3 is TGCGCCAGCAGCACGGGACAGCCAAACTACGAGCAGTACTTC.